The clone carrying this T cell receptor (beta chain) occurred once. Antigen unknown. The CDR3 is 13 amino acids. The V gene lost 2 bases and the J gene lost 3 bases, with 9 bases spanning the gap. Germline CDR1 is SQVTM and CDR2 is ANQGSEA. This sample is part of a study of CD4+ T cells in melanoma. Whole-study findings and limits: Diverse differentiation states were reported for melanoma neoantigen-specific CD4+ T cells.

Some clones are missing from TCRdb's copy, which holds only in-frame ones; the method was immunoSEQ multiplex PCR. The repertoire holds more than 13,000 clones, with 62% as singletons. V gene TRBV29-1 combines with J gene TRBJ2-3, with D possibly being TRBD1 (5 bases). The TCR originated in a human donor with melanoma. The specimen sequenced was cells from a culture (not recorded whether cultured in vitro). CDR3 region: CSVEPQGTDTQYF. The CDR3, as DNA: TGCAGCGTTGAACCCCAGGGAACAGATACGCAGTATTTT.